The 10 T cell receptor beta chains below come from one sample, sequenced in a study of blood T cells in healthy people across ages. Sample-barcoded 5' priming and a J-beta primer mix drove a second PCR of roughly 7 to 11 cycles. TCRdb re-called the 5' RACE reads through MiXCR, storing one row per CDR3 protein. The table records 890,000 or so distinct CDR3 sequences, under 80% of them present only once. The sample consisted of blood. The source of these receptors is a man between 25 and 39 years old in good health.

This clonotype was seen a handful of times. The chain is built from TRBV9 and TRBJ1-2; 7 bases fit TRBD1. CDR3 length equals 14 residues. Germline-derived CDR1 and CDR2 are SGDLS and YYNGEE. J gave up 4 bases and V 0 bases, and 3 bases lay outside the gene matches. CDR3 DNA: TGTGCCAGCAGCGTAGAGGGGGCCCCCTATGGCTACACCTTC. Residues: CASSVEGAPYGYTF.

The gene calls are TRBV15 and TRBJ2-4, with D perhaps TRBD1 (5 bases). The DNA end is a closer match to TRBJ2-7, so the J assignment may be wrong. Germline V gene sequence: CDR1 LNHNV, CDR2 YYDKDF (reference sequence). The CDR3 spans 14 residues. CDR3 nucleotide sequence: TGTGCCACCAGCAGAGAACGGACACCCTACGAGCAGTACTTC. Translation gives CATSRERTPYEQYF.

This chain links TRBV28 with TRBJ1-4, with D perhaps TRBD1 (5 bases). The germline gives CDR1 MDHEN, CDR2 SYDVKM. V shed 11 bases and J shed 8 bases, with 9 bases lying between them. The CDR3 runs 10 residues. Here the CDR3 DNA reads TGTGCCGCGGGGCGGGAAAAACTGTTTTTT. This codes for CAAGREKLFF.

The chain employs TRBV7-2 and TRBJ2-6; D not certain. Trimming took 7 bases from V and 3 from J, leaving 13 bases between them. CDR3 length equals 15 residues. Germline CDR1 SGHTA, CDR2 FQGNSA. The CDR3 DNA sequence: TGTGCCAGCACCGTATGGGGTGTTGGGGCCAACGTCCTGACTTTC. As protein: CASTVWGVGANVLTF.

This clonotype appeared a single time. It is likely a read error, because the conserved phenylalanine at the end of the CDR3 is missing. This chain uses TRBV7-2 with TRBJ2-1, with 8 bases fitting TRBD1. This CDR3 comprises 14 residues. Germline assignment: CDR1 SGHTA and CDR2 FQGNSA. Losses at the gene ends were 0 bases for V and 7 bases for J; bases not matched to a gene: 2. The CDR3 region has the DNA TGTGCCAGCAGCTTAGCCAGGGGGCGAAATGAGCAGTTCGTC. Translated: CASSLARGRNEQFV.

This rearrangement joins TRBV6-6 to TRBJ2-7; 8 bases line up with TRBD2. The CDR3 length is 14 residues. Per germline, CDR1 MNHNY and CDR2 SVGAGI (reference sequence). With V trimmed by 2 bases and J by 2 bases, 2 bases remained unmatched. The CDR3 nucleotides read TGTGCCAGCAGTTACGCCGGGGGGGCCTACGAGCAGTACTTC. Its protein product is CASSYAGGAYEQYF.

The chain uses TRBV20-1 and TRBJ2-3, with 8 bases that match TRBD2. CDR1 and CDR2 from the germline V gene are DFQATT and SNEGSKA (reference sequence). CDR3 length: 13 residues. Unmatched junction bases numbered 13, after V lost 3 bases and J lost 14 bases. In nucleotides, the CDR3 is TGCAGTGCTAGCGCTCGAGCGGGGGCGTATGGGTATTTT. Protein sequence: CSASARAGAYGYF.

This rearrangement joins TRBV20-1 to TRBJ2-6; no definite D call. CDR3 size: 16 residues. Trimming removed 0 bases from V and 0 bases from J, with 9 bases in between. Germline CDR1 is DFQATT and CDR2 is SNEGSKA (reference sequence). CDR3 bases: TGCAGTGCTAGAGATTTGGGGTTCTCTGGGGCCAACGTCCTGACTTTC. Its protein is CSARDLGFSGANVLTF.

The V call is TRBV7-2, the J call TRBJ2-6; the D gene is possibly TRBD1 (5 bases). The length of the CDR3 is 18 residues. V shed 2 bases and J shed 0 bases, with 14 bases lying between them. Germline CDR1 and CDR2: SGHTA and FQGNSA. CDR3 nucleotides: TGTGCCAGCAGCTTACAGGACATGCCCCTCTCTGGGGCCAACGTCCTGACTTTC. It specifies CASSLQDMPLSGANVLTF.

The CDR3 DNA reads as TGTGCCAGCAGCAGGACCTTGGTAGTCGGCGAGCAGTACTTC. Residues: CASSRTLVVGEQYF. V and J are TRBV13 and TRBJ2-4; D is undetermined. The J call may be mistaken, given a closer DNA end match to TRBJ2-7. This CDR3 contains 14 residues. The germline V gene has CDR1 PRHDT and CDR2 FYEKMQ (reference sequence).